This TCR beta chain was found in a study of Graves' ophthalmopathy and Graves' hyperthyroidism. The TCR beta CDR3 regions underwent amplification from RNA transcripts. Investigators did first-round RT-PCR with HTBI primers, then second-round multiplex PCR. Via MiXCR, TCRdb re-called the multiplex PCR reads, giving one row per CDR3 protein. The sample lists 500,000 to 800,000 distinct CDR3 sequences; about 41% were seen once. This clonotype was observed at least ten times. The receptor's source is an adult man with Graves' ophthalmopathy. Sequences were obtained from peripheral blood.

DNA for the CDR3: TGTGCCAGCAGTGACGATAACTCTCTAGCGGGAGTAGAGACCCAGTACTTC. Protein product: CASSDDNSLAGVETQYF. The chain joins TRBV25-1 to TRBJ2-5, with 10 bases matching TRBD2. CDR1 and CDR2 (germline): MGHDK, SYGVNS. V was pared by 3 bases and J by 4 bases, with 11 bases of the junction left unmatched. CDR3 length: 17 residues.